The 5 T cell receptor beta chains in this list originate from one sample, sequenced in a study of T cell responses to AZD1222 COVID-19 vaccine. This table comes from immunoSEQ multiplex PCR, and its TCRdb copy is limited to in-frame clones, with some not included. This sample has about 67,000 clones, with 80% to 90% found just once. The material sequenced was peripheral blood, taken on day 0 of AZD1222 vaccination. The receptor source for this set is an adult in good health.

The chain joins TRBV9 to TRBJ2-2, with 7 nucleotides matching TRBD2. Germline V lookup: CDR1 SGDLS, CDR2 YYNGEE. This CDR3 region has 16 residues. Trimming cost V 0 bases and J 4 bases; bases outside gene matches: 6. CDR3 in amino acids: CASSVGGAGFTGELFF. Here the CDR3 DNA reads TGTGCCAGCAGCGTAGGGGGAGCGGGATTCACCGGGGAGCTGTTTTTT.

The chain recombines TRBV30 with TRBJ1-5; D is unclear. Germline V gene sequence: CDR1 GTSNPN, CDR2 SVGIG (reference sequence). Between the trimmed V and J ends, which lost 3 bases and 0 bases, there was a span of 6 bases. The CDR3 has 13 residues. The CDR3 reads CAWSADSNQPQHF. CDR3 DNA sequence: TGTGCCTGGAGCGCAGATAGCAATCAGCCCCAGCATTTT.

The chain couples TRBV4-3 to TRBJ2-3; 10 nucleotides line up with TRBD2. CDR3 length equals 16 residues. V lost 3 bases, J lost 6 bases, and 9 bases stayed unmatched. Germline values: CDR1 LGHNA, CDR2 YSLEER. In DNA, the CDR3 is TGCGCCAGCAGCCAGGAGCGGGGGGGCCTTTGGGATACGCAGTATTTT. This translates into CASSQERGGLWDTQYF.

The chain joins TRBV5-1 to TRBJ2-1; 9 bases line up with TRBD1. Looked up from germline, CDR1 is SGHRS and CDR2 is YFSETQ. V shed 4 bases, J shed 3 bases, and the junction held 5 bases outside the gene matches. The CDR3 covers 15 residues. In nucleotides, the CDR3 is TGCGCCAGCAGCCCCCGGGACAGGGTCTACAATGAGCAGTTCTTC. Its translation: CASSPRDRVYNEQFF.

The genes are TRBV28 and TRBJ1-2; D call uncertain. CDR3 size: 13 residues. Trimming removed 3 bases from V and 6 bases from J, with 11 bases in between. Germline CDR1 MDHEN, CDR2 SYDVKM. The CDR3 nucleotides are TGTGCCAGCAGTTTCGGCCTTACTAATGGCTACACCTTC. It codes for CASSFGLTNGYTF.